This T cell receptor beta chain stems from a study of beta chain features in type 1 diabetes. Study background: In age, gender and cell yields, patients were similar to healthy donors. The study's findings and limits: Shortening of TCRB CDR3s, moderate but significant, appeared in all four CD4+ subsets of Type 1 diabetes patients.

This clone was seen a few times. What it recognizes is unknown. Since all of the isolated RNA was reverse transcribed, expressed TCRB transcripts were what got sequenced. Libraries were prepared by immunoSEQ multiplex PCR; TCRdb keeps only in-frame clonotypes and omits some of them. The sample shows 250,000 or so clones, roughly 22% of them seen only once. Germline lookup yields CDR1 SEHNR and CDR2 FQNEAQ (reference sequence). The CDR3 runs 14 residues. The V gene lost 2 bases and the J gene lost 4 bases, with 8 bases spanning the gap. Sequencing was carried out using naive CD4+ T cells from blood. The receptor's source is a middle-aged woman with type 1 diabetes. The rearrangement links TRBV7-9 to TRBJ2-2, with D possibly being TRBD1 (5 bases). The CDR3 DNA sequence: TGTGCCAGCAGCTTACCTCAGGGCACCGGGGAGCTGTTTTTT. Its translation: CASSLPQGTGELFF.